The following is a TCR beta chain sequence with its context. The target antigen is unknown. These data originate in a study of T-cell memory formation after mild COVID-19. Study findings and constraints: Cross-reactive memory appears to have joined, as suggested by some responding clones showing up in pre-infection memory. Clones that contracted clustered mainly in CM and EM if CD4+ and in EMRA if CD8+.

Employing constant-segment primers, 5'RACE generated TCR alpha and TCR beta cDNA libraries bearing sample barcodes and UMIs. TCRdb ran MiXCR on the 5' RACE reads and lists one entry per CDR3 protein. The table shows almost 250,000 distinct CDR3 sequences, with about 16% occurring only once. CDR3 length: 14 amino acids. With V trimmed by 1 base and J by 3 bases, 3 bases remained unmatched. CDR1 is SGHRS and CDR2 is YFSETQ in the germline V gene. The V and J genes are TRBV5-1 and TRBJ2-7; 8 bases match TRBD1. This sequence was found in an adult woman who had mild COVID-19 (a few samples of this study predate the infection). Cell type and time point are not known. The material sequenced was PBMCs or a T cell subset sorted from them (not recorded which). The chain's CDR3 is CASSLRDRLYEQYF. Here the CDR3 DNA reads TGCGCCAGCAGCTTGCGGGACAGGCTCTACGAGCAGTACTTC.